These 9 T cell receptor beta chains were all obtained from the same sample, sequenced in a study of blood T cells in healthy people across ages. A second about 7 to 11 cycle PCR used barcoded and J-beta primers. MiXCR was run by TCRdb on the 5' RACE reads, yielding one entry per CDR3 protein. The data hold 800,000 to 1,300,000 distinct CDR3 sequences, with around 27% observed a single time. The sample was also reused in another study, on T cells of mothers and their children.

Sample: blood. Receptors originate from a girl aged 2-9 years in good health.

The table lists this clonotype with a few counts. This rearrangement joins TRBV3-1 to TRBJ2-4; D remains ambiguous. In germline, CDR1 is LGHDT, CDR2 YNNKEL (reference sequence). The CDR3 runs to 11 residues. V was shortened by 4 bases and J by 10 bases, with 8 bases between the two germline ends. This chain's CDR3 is CASSRMGIQYF. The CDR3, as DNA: TGTGCCAGCAGCCGGATGGGGATTCAGTACTTC.

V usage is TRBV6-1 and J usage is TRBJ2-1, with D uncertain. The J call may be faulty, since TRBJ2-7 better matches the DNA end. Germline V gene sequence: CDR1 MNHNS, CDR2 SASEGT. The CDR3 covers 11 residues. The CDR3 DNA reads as TGTGCCAGCAGTGAGGTGATCGAGCAGTACTTC. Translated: CASSEVIEQYF.

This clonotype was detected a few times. CDR3 DNA sequence: TGTGCCAGCAGCAAGGGGACAGGGGTGCCAGATACGCAGTATTTT. Translating gives CASSKGTGVPDTQYF. This sequence joins TRBV7-9 and TRBJ2-3, with 10 bases aligning to TRBD1. The V gene's germline CDR1 is SEHNR and CDR2 FQNEAQ (reference sequence). The CDR3 contains 15 residues. Trimming took 5 bases from V and 4 from J; bases not matched to a gene: 6.

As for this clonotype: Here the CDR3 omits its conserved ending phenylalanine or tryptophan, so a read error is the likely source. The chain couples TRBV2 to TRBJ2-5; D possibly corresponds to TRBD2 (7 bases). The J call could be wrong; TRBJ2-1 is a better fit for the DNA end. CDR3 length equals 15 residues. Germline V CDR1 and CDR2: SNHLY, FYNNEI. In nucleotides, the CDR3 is TGTGCCAGCAGAAGACTAGCTGGAGGGGGGGATGAGCAGTTCTCC. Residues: CASRRLAGGGDEQFS.

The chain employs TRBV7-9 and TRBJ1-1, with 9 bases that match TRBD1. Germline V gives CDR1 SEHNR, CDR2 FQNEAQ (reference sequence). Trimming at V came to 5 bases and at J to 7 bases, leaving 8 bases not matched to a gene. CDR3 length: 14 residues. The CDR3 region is CASSPWTGVGEAFF. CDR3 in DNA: TGTGCCAGCAGCCCTTGGACAGGGGTAGGTGAAGCTTTCTTT.

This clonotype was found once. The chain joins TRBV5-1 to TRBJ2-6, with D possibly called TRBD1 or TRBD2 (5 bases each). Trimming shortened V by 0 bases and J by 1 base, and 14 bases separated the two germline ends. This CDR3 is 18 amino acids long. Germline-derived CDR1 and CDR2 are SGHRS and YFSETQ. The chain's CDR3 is CASSLVPGKGSGANVLTF. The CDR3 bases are TGCGCCAGCAGCTTGGTTCCGGGAAAGGGGTCTGGGGCCAACGTCCTGACTTTC.

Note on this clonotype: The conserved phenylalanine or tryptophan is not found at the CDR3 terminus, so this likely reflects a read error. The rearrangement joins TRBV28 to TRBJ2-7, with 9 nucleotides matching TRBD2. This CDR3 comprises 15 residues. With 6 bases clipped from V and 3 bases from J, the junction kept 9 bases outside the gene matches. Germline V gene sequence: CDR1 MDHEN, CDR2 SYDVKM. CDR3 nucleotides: TGTGCCAGCAGAGGGGCTAGCGGGGCTAGCTACGAGCAGTACCTC. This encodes CASRGASGASYEQYL.

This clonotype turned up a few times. Here the CDR3 reads CASSLAGTAPEQYF. CDR3 in DNA: TGCGCCAGCAGCCTAGCCGGGACAGCCCCCGAGCAGTACTTC. The chain couples TRBV4-1 to TRBJ2-7; TRBD1 matches 7 bases. Germline V gene sequence: CDR1 MGHRA, CDR2 YSYEKL. This CDR3 spans 14 amino acids. V shed 4 bases and J 6 bases; nucleotides not matched to a gene: 9.

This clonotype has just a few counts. CDR3 nucleotide sequence: TGTGCCAGCAACGGACAGGGGGCGGTATACGAGCAGTACTTC. It yields the protein CASNGQGAVYEQYF. The chain links TRBV28 to TRBJ2-5; 11 bases line up with TRBD1. The assigned J gene may be wrong: the sequence end matches TRBJ2-7 better. Germline V gene sequence: CDR1 MDHEN, CDR2 SYDVKM. The length of the CDR3 is 14 residues.